This T cell receptor beta chain was found in a study of shared clonotypes between healthy human individuals. Notes on the study in general: Generation of non-shared clonotypes was less probable than generation of clonotypes shared by all four donors. Between a handful of donors, naive CD4 clonotypes were shared at a level of about 5%. Enrolling few donors narrowed the genetic and exposure-history diversity that was represented.

The CDR3 totals 15 residues. The germline CDR1 and CDR2 sequences are SGHRS and YFSETQ. V lost 1 base and J 4 bases, leaving 14 bases between the germline ends. Remarks on this clone: Its antigen is unidentified.

Repertoires were generated with immunoSEQ multiplex PCR, while TCRdb's copy carries only in-frame clones and drops some. The top ten clones hold under 0.65% of a sample with approximately 1,000,000 clones, 78% of them seen once. The study separated CD4+ cells into CD45RA+ naive and CD45RA-negative memory subsets. This TCR was sampled from a young man in good health. Some clones in this sample may be carry-over from other donors' samples. The sample comprised memory CD4+ T cells from PBMCs. Subset noted: CD45RA-negative fraction. The V call is TRBV5-1, the J call TRBJ1-2; perhaps TRBD1 as D (5 bases). The CDR3: CASSLMVGQGYGYTF. CDR3 DNA sequence: TGCGCCAGCAGCTTGATGGTGGGGCAGGGCTATGGCTACACCTTC.